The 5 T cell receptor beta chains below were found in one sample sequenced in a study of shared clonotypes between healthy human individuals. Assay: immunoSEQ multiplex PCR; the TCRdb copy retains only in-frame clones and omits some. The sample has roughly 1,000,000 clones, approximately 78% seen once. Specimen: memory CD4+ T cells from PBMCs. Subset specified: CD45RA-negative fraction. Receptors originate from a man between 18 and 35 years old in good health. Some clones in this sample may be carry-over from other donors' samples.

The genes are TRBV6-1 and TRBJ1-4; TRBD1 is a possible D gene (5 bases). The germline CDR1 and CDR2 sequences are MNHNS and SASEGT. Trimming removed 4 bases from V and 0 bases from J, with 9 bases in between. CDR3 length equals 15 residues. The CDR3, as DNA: TGTGCCAGCAGTGCTAAGGGGACAACTAATGAAAAACTGTTTTTT. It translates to CASSAKGTTNEKLFF.

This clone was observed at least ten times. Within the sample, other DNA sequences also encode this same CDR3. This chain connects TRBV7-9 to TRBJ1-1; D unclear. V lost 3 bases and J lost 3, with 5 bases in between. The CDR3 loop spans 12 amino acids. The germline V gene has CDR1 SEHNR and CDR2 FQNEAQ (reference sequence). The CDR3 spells CASSFSDTEAFF. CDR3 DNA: TGTGCCAGCAGCTTTTCTGACACTGAAGCTTTCTTT.

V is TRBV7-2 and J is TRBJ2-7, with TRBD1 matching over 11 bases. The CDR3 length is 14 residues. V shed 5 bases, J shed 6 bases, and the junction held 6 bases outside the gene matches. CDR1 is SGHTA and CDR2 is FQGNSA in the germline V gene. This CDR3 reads CASSVGQGAGEQYF. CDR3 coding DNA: TGTGCCAGCAGCGTAGGACAGGGGGCGGGCGAGCAGTACTTC.

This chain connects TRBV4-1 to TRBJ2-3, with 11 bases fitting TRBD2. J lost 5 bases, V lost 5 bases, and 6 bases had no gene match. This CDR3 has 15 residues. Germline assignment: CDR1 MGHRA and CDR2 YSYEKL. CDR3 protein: CASSVPSGRIDTQYF. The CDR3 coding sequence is TGCGCCAGCAGCGTACCTAGCGGGAGGATAGATACGCAGTATTTT.

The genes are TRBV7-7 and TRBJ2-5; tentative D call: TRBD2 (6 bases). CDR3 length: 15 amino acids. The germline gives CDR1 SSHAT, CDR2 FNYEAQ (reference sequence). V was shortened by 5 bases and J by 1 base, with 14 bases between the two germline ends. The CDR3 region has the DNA TGTGCCAGCAGCCCCCAAGCGGGCCCCCAAGAGACCCAGTACTTC. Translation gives CASSPQAGPQETQYF.